The 13 T cell receptor beta chains below all came from one sample that was sequenced in a study of read filtering for tumor transcriptome and immune sequencing. The library was built from roughly 400 ng RNA with molecular barcoded adaptors for alpha/delta and beta/gamma chains. TCRdb reprocessed the reads with MiXCR, giving one entry per CDR3 protein. The sample lists roughly 59,000 distinct CDR3 sequences; roughly 19% were seen once. Input material: a population of CD138-negative cells sorted from bone marrow. The receptors here all came from a donor aged 40 or over with multiple myeloma.

This clonotype was counted many times. The chain is built from TRBV24-1 and TRBJ2-2, with TRBD1 matching over 9 bases. V trimming: 4 bases; J trimming: 6 bases; junction bases outside the gene matches: 8. CDR3 length: 16 residues. Germline assignment: CDR1 KGHDR and CDR2 SFDVKD. CDR3 DNA sequence: TGTGCCACCAGTGACCGCGGGACAGGGTGGCCCGGGGAGCTGTTTTTT. Its protein is CATSDRGTGWPGELFF.

The V and J genes are TRBV20-1 and TRBJ1-1; D possibly corresponds to TRBD1 (5 bases). Germline V lookup: CDR1 DFQATT, CDR2 SNEGSKA (reference sequence). CDR3 length: 14 amino acids. V dropped 0 bases and J dropped 1 base, with 9 bases sitting between them. DNA for the CDR3: TGCAGTGCTAGAGACTACAGGCAGAACACTGAAGCTTTCTTT. This gives the protein CSARDYRQNTEAFF.

In this sample, this clonotype turned up many times. CDR3 sequence: CASSSRTGSSYEQYF. The CDR3, as DNA: TGTGCCAGCAGCTCGCGGACAGGTTCCTCCTACGAGCAGTACTTC. This chain links TRBV7-9 with TRBJ2-7; 7 nucleotides match TRBD1. From germline, CDR1 is SEHNR and CDR2 FQNEAQ (reference sequence). The CDR3 sequence is 15 residues long. The V segment lost 4 bases and the J segment 0 bases; nucleotides outside the gene matches: 6.

This clonotype was counted ten times or more. This chain uses TRBV20-1 with TRBJ2-7; D uncertain. V lost 6 bases and J 3 bases, leaving 9 bases between the germline ends. The CDR3 consists of 11 residues. The V gene's germline CDR1 is DFQATT and CDR2 SNEGSKA (reference sequence). The CDR3 reads CSATLNYEQYF. CDR3 sequence (DNA): TGCAGTGCCACGCTAAACTACGAGCAGTACTTC.

This clonotype was seen many times. The chain carries TRBV28 and TRBJ1-2, with TRBD1 as a possible D gene (5 bases). V lost 1 base and J 2 bases, leaving 14 bases between the germline ends. Germline assignment: CDR1 MDHEN and CDR2 SYDVKM. The CDR3 is made up of 16 amino acids. The CDR3 spells CASSLSGTGRNYGYTF. The DNA for the CDR3 is TGTGCCAGCAGTTTATCGGGGACCGGGAGAAACTATGGCTACACCTTC.

The chain couples TRBV7-2 to TRBJ1-2; D uncertain. V lost 1 base to trimming and J lost 2 bases, with 5 bases between them. Germline V gene data show CDR1 as SGHTA and CDR2 as FQGNSA. The CDR3 is 13 amino acids. In DNA, the CDR3 is TGTGCCAGCAGCTTAGGAGGAAACTATGGCTACACCTTC. Its translation: CASSLGGNYGYTF.

Ten or more counts support this clonotype. The chain is built from TRBV6-6 and TRBJ2-3; TRBD2 matches at 13 bases. The V gene end was trimmed by 5 bases and the J gene end by 3 bases; junction bases not matched to a gene: 11. Looked up from germline, CDR1 is MNHNY and CDR2 is SVGAGI (reference sequence). CDR3 length equals 18 residues. In nucleotides, the CDR3 is TGTGCCAGCAGTGTCACTAGCGGGGGGGCCCTTGGTACAGATACGCAGTATTTT. Its protein is CASSVTSGGALGTDTQYF.

The CDR3 nucleotides are TGTGCCAGCAGTTTTAAGGGTTATCAGCCCCAGCATTTT. It codes for CASSFKGYQPQHF. The V gene is TRBV12-3 or TRBV12-4, the J gene TRBJ1-5; D remains unclear. The CDR3 runs 13 residues. Trimming stripped 3 bases from V and 5 bases from J, with 8 bases between.

This clonotype has ten or more counts. The chain couples TRBV20-1 to TRBJ2-1; tentative D call: TRBD2 (6 bases). Germline CDR1 is DFQATT and CDR2 is SNEGSKA (reference sequence). The V end lost 3 bases, the J end lost 1 base, and 10 bases lay between the germline ends. The CDR3 runs 14 residues. CDR3 nucleotides: TGCAGTGCTAGCGGGAGAGGGTCCTACAATGAGCAGTTCTTC. Its protein is CSASGRGSYNEQFF.

The sample holds many counts of this clonotype. The chain combines TRBV2 with TRBJ2-7, with D maybe TRBD1 (5 bases). The CDR3 has 12 amino acids. V was pared by 5 bases and J by 4 bases, with 9 bases between. Germline V gene lookup returns CDR1 SNHLY and CDR2 FYNNEI. The CDR3 loop is CASSSGLYEQYF. CDR3 nucleotide sequence: TGTGCCAGCAGTTCAGGGTTATACGAGCAGTACTTC.

In its sample, this clonotype was seen many times. The CDR3 reads CSARLAGLYEQYF. CDR3 nucleotide sequence: TGCAGTGCTAGACTAGCGGGACTTTACGAGCAGTACTTC. This chain uses TRBV20-1 with TRBJ2-7; 9 bases align to TRBD2. Germline assignment: CDR1 DFQATT and CDR2 SNEGSKA (reference sequence). The CDR3 is 13 residues long. Trimming took 2 bases from V and 4 from J; bases not matched to a gene: 3.

This clonotype was seen a few times. The gene calls are TRBV7-2 and TRBJ1-5; possibly TRBD1 for D (5 bases). The CDR3 runs to 16 residues. Trimming stripped 1 base from V and 7 bases from J, with 17 bases between. Germline V gene lookup returns CDR1 SGHTA and CDR2 FQGNSA. The CDR3, as DNA: TGTGCCAGCAGCTTAGGAGGTCAGGGAGGGTGGCAGCCCCAGCATTTT. Its protein product is CASSLGGQGGWQPQHF.

The genes are TRBV19 and TRBJ2-7; TRBD1 might be the D (6 bases). The CDR3 contains 15 residues. CDR1 LNHDA and CDR2 SQIVND come from the germline V gene (reference sequence). Between the trimmed V and J ends, which lost 4 bases and 2 bases, there was a span of 15 bases. The CDR3 sequence: CASSTWGQGTYEQYF. CDR3 coding DNA: TGTGCCAGTAGTACTTGGGGACAAGGGACCTACGAGCAGTACTTC.